This T cell receptor beta chain was sequenced during a study of blood T cell repertoires in COVID-19. About the study: COVID-19 samples collected from the United States, Italy and Spain covered acute and convalescent phases.

Profiling relied on immunoSEQ multiplex PCR, and the TCRdb table lists in-frame clones only, not all of them. The sample holds some 250,000 clones; more than 85% are singletons and the top ten take over 4%. V shed 3 bases and J shed 2 bases, with 15 bases lying between them. This CDR3 region has 16 residues. CDR1 SGHDT and CDR2 YYEEEE come from the germline V gene. The origin of this receptor is a woman aged 55-69 years with COVID-19, enrolled during active disease. Sequenced material: peripheral blood. The chain combines TRBV5-6 with TRBJ1-5; a weak D match, TRBD1 (5 bases). The CDR3 sequence is CASSSAGGLGNQPQHF. The CDR3 DNA follows: TGTGCCAGCAGCTCCGCCGGGGGTCTAGGCAATCAGCCCCAGCATTTT.